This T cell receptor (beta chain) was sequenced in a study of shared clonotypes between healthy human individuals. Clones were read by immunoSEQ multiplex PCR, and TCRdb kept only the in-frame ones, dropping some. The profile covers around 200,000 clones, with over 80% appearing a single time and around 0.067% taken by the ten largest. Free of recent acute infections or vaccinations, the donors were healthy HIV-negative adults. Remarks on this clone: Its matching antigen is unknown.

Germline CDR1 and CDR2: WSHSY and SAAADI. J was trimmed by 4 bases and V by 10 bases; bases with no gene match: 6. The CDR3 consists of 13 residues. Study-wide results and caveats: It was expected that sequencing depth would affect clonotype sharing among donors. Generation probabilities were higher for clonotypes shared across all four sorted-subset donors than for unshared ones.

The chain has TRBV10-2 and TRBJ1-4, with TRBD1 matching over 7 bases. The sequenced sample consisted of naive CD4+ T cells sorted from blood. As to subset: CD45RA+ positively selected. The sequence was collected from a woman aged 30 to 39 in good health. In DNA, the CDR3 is TGCGCCACCACAGGGGCCGGTAATGAAAAACTGTTTTTT. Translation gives CATTGAGNEKLFF.